These T cell receptor beta chains were read from a single sample in a study of cytotoxic CD8 clonotypes in ibrutinib-treated CLL. The assay was immunoSEQ multiplex PCR, and TCRdb's table has in-frame clones only and misses some. The sample gives roughly 300,000 clones, about 72% of which show up once; about 5.3% is in the top ten. Sequences were derived from PBMCs, sampled at disease progression, from a patient treated with ibrutinib. Source of these receptors: a human donor with chronic lymphocytic leukemia. Each CDR3 is given with its conserved first and last residue. The order of the fields is CDR3 DNA, CDR3 protein, clone size, D gene, J gene, V gene. A D gene is named only where the DNA matches it firmly. Clone size is stated in some rows and not others, as once, few, many or a class when expanded.

TGTGCCAGTAGTATAGACCAGCCGGGACAGGGGTTGGATGAGCAGTTCTTC,CASSIDQPGQGLDEQFF,.,TRBD1,TRBJ2-1,TRBV19
TGTGCCAGCTCACCAGGCACAGGGAGGAACATTCAGTACTTC,CASSPGTGRNIQYF,.,.,TRBJ2-4,TRBV18
TGTGCCAGCAGCCTGTCGTCAGGCGGTTACAATGAGCAGTTCTTC,CASSLSSGGYNEQFF,.,.,TRBJ2-1,TRBV7-3
TGTGCCAGCAGCTTGGTCGTACAGGGTCCGAACACCGGGGAGCTGTTTTTT,CASSLVVQGPNTGELFF,few,.,TRBJ2-2,TRBV5-4
TGCAGCGCTGTAGGACAGGGAATAGGCTATGGCTACACCTTC,CSAVGQGIGYGYTF,.,TRBD1,TRBJ1-2,TRBV29-1
TGTGCCAGCCGCGGGATTAGCATTCAGTACTTC,CASRGISIQYF,few,.,TRBJ2-4,TRBV19
TGTGCCAGTAGTTATCCAGGGGTCCACTACAATGAGCAGTTCTTC,CASSYPGVHYNEQFF,.,.,TRBJ2-1,TRBV19
TGTGCCAGCAGCTTACTTCAGGGAGTCCACAGGGGCCTCTATGGCTACACCTTC,CASSLLQGVHRGLYGYTF,.,TRBD1,TRBJ1-2,TRBV7-8
TGTGCCAGCAGCTCCCGGAACAGGGCCCACGAGCAGTACTTC,CASSSRNRAHEQYF,few,.,TRBJ2-7,TRBV5-4
TGTGCCAGCAGCTCATTACTAGCGGAGGACTGGGAGACCCAGTACTTC,CASSSLLAEDWETQYF,.,TRBD2,TRBJ2-5,TRBV7-2
TGTGCCAGCAGTGAAGTGCTGGGGCGGGGGGGCGTCCTTCAAGAGACCCAGTACTTC,CASSEVLGRGGVLQETQYF,.,TRBD2,TRBJ2-5,TRBV6-1
TGTGCCAGCAGCTTAAAAGGGGTAGGCAAATCCTACGAGCAGTACTTC,CASSLKGVGKSYEQYF,.,.,TRBJ2-7,TRBV7-6
TGTGCCAGTAGTGGGTTACTAGCGGGAGACACCGGGGAGCTGTTTTTT,CASSGLLAGDTGELFF,.,TRBD2,TRBJ2-2,TRBV19
TGTGCCAGCCAGGGACAGACTAGGGGAAACACCATATATTTT,CASQGQTRGNTIYF,.,TRBD1,TRBJ1-3,TRBV7-9
TGTGCCAGCAGTGAAGCGACAACTAGTTCCTACGAGCAGTACTTC,CASSEATTSSYEQYF,.,.,TRBJ2-7,TRBV2
TGTGCCAGCAGCCGAAATCAGCCCCAGCATTTT,CASSRNQPQHF,few,.,TRBJ1-5,TRBV28
TGTGCCAGTATGGACAGGGTAAACGAGCAGTACTTC,CASMDRVNEQYF,few,TRBD1,TRBJ2-7,TRBV2
TGTGCCAGCTCGATGGGAGGGGCCGGGGAGCTGTTTTTT,CASSMGGAGELFF,.,TRBD2,TRBJ2-2,TRBV18
TGTGCCAGTAGGCAACAGGGATGGGGTCAGCCCCAGCATTTT,CASRQQGWGQPQHF,few,.,TRBJ1-5,TRBV19
TGTGCCAGCTCACCACAGGGTTCCGGCTACACCTTC,CASSPQGSGYTF,few,.,TRBJ1-2,TRBV18
TGCGCCAGCAGCCAAGAAGTAGGGCCCTACAATGAGCAGTTCTTC,CASSQEVGPYNEQFF,.,.,TRBJ2-1,TRBV4-1
TGTGCCAGCAGTGAAGCGCTCAGTGTATACGAGCAGTACTTC,CASSEALSVYEQYF,.,.,TRBJ2-7,TRBV6-1
TGTGCCAGCAGCCTACGACTAGCGGGAGGAACCGGGGAGCTGTTTTTT,CASSLRLAGGTGELFF,.,TRBD2,TRBJ2-2,TRBV14
TGCGCCAGCAGCTTGGGGGCGGCAGCCTACGAGCAGTACTTC,CASSLGAAAYEQYF,.,.,TRBJ2-7,TRBV5-1
TGTGCCACCAGCAGAGAGACAGGGGGCCCCTACGAGCAGTACTTC,CATSRETGGPYEQYF,.,TRBD1,TRBJ2-7,TRBV15
TGTGCCAGCAGTACAGGGTCCTACGAGCAGTACTTC,CASSTGSYEQYF,.,.,TRBJ2-7,TRBV7-9
TGTGCCAGCAGCGTAGCTGACAGATCCTACGAGCAGTACTTC,CASSVADRSYEQYF,few,.,TRBJ2-7,TRBV9
TGCGCCAGCACGTTTGTTAGCGGGCGGACCACAGATACGCAGTATTTT,CASTFVSGRTTDTQYF,.,TRBD2,TRBJ2-3,TRBV5-1
TGTGCCAGCAGTACGCGGGGGCGCGAGCAGTACTTC,CASSTRGREQYF,few,.,TRBJ2-7,TRBV5-4
TGCGCCAGCAGCCAAGATGGAGATACGCAGTATTTT,CASSQDGDTQYF,.,.,TRBJ2-3,TRBV4-1
TGTGCCAGCAGTGAACGACTAGCGGGTAATACGCAGTATTTT,CASSERLAGNTQYF,few,TRBD2,TRBJ2-3,TRBV25-1
TGTGCCAGCAGACCAGGGGGCCTTTTTAACTATGGCTACACCTTC,CASRPGGLFNYGYTF,.,TRBD1,TRBJ1-2,TRBV6-5
TGCGCCAGCAGTTCAAGCGGGGGGGCCGGTGAGACCCAGTACTTC,CASSSSGGAGETQYF,.,TRBD2,TRBJ2-5,TRBV10-2